A selection of T cell receptor beta chains follows, all from one sample in a study of shared clonotypes between healthy human individuals. TCRdb's table, derived via immunoSEQ multiplex PCR, lists solely in-frame clones and lacks some. This sample yields about 2.4 million clones, of which over 85% are seen a single time; about 0.38% belongs to the top ten. The sequenced sample was naive CD4+ T cells from PBMCs. The receptors here all came from a man aged 18 to 29 in good health. Some clones in this sample may be carry-over from other donors' samples. Each CDR3 is given with its conserved first and last residue. D genes are given only for firm matches. Not all rows give a size; the values are once, few, many and, for expanded clones, a class.

-	TRBV30	TRBJ1-2	-	TGTGCCTGGAGTACAGTTAACTATGGCTACACCTTC	CAWSTVNYGYTF
-	TRBV6-1	TRBJ2-7	once	TGTGCCAGCAGACCACCGACAGGACTTACCTACGAGCAGTACTTC	CASRPPTGLTYEQYF
TRBD1	TRBV29-1	TRBJ2-7	-	TGCAGCGTTGAACTGGACAGGGGATACGAGCAGTACTTC	CSVELDRGYEQYF
-	TRBV5-1	TRBJ2-3	-	TGCGCCAGCAGCTTACAACCGGGAGATACGCAGTATTTT	CASSLQPGDTQYF
-	TRBV5-1	TRBJ2-3	-	TGCGCCAGCAGCTTTAAAGATACGCAGTATTTT	CASSFKDTQYF
TRBD1	TRBV11-2	TRBJ2-7	-	TGTGCCAGCAGCCTACGACAGGGCTCCTACGAGCAGTACTTC	CASSLRQGSYEQYF
-	TRBV18	TRBJ2-2	-	TGTGCCAGCTCACCTGACAGTAACACCGGGGAGCTGTTTTTT	CASSPDSNTGELFF
-	TRBV5-1	TRBJ2-3	-	TGCGCCAGCAGCCCGCGCCAGGGGTCCGCCCGGGGCACAGATACGCAGTATTTT	CASSPRQGSARGTDTQYF
-	TRBV6-5	TRBJ2-5	-	TGTGCCAGCAGTTGGGTGAGGGATGGGACCCAGTACTTC	CASSWVRDGTQYF
-	TRBV6-5	TRBJ1-2	-	TGTGCCAGCGCAACTCAAGCTAACTATGGCTACACCTTC	CASATQANYGYTF
-	TRBV28	TRBJ1-5	-	TGTGCCAGCATTCAGGGTTGGAATCAGCCCCAGCATTTT	CASIQGWNQPQHF
-	TRBV4-2	TRBJ2-1	-	TGTGCCAGCAGCCAACCGCACCGGGGCTTAAAAACCTATGAGCAGTTCTTC	CASSQPHRGLKTYEQFF
TRBD2	TRBV5-4	TRBJ2-7	-	TGTGCCAGCAGCCCGGAACTAGCGGGAGGGCCCGGCGAGCAGTACTTC	CASSPELAGGPGEQYF
-	TRBV7-6	TRBJ2-5	-	TGTGCCAGCAGCTCAAATCAAGAGACCCAGTACTTC	CASSSNQETQYF
TRBD1	TRBV28	TRBJ1-1	once	TGTGCCAGCAGAGGGGGACAGGGGCTTAACACTGAAGCTTTCTTT	CASRGGQGLNTEAFF
TRBD2	TRBV5-6	TRBJ2-1	-	TGTGCCAGCAGCCCAGGACTAGCGGGAGTCAATGAGCAGTTCTTC	CASSPGLAGVNEQFF
TRBD1	TRBV7-2	TRBJ1-1	-	TGTGCCAGCAGCACTGGGACAGGGGACACTGAAGCTTTCTTT	CASSTGTGDTEAFF
-	TRBV18	TRBJ2-3	-	TGTGCCAGCTCAGAATCTACGGGATTCGTAGGGGATACGCAGTATTTT	CASSESTGFVGDTQYF
-	TRBV28	TRBJ1-2	-	TGTGCCAGCAGTCCCATAGTCCCCGGCTACACCTTC	CASSPIVPGYTF
-	TRBV5-1	TRBJ2-3	-	TGCGCCAGCAGCCTTGGGGGACTCACAGATACGCAGTATTTT	CASSLGGLTDTQYF
-	TRBV6-1	TRBJ1-2	-	TGTGCCAGCAGTGAATATGGGGGGGGGAGCTATGGCTACACCTTC	CASSEYGGGSYGYTF
-	TRBV25-1	TRBJ1-1	-	TGTGCCAGCAGTGAGGGCGGGGGCAGAAACACTGAAGCTTTCTTT	CASSEGGGRNTEAFF
-	TRBV4-2	TRBJ1-1	-	TGTGCCAGCAGCCAAGTCCCATCAGGGGTGAACACTGAAGCTTTCTTT	CASSQVPSGVNTEAFF
TRBD1	TRBV23-1	TRBJ1-5	-	TGCGCCAGCTCGACAGGGAATAGCAATCAGCCCCAGCATTTT	CASSTGNSNQPQHF
-	TRBV9	TRBJ2-3	-	TGTGCCAGCAGCATGGACTTCCGTCCAGATACGCAGTATTTT	CASSMDFRPDTQYF
-	TRBV7-3	TRBJ2-7	-	TGTGCCAGCAGCCAAGGGTCACTCTCGTACGAGCAGTACTTC	CASSQGSLSYEQYF
-	TRBV18	TRBJ2-2	-	TGTGCCAGCTCATCAAATAGGGGGAACACCGGGGAGCTGTTTTTT	CASSSNRGNTGELFF
-	TRBV6-1	TRBJ2-7	-	TGTGCCAGCAGGGAGGGCGGCTACGAGCAGTACTTC	CASREGGYEQYF
-	TRBV30	TRBJ1-2	-	TGTGCCTGGAGTGTACCGGGGTCTAACTATGGCTACACCTTC	CAWSVPGSNYGYTF
-	TRBV11-2	TRBJ1-3	-	TGTGCCAGCAGCTTAGATCCCCCAGGGCTATATGGAAACACCATATATTTT	CASSLDPPGLYGNTIYF
-	TRBV4-3	TRBJ2-7	-	TGCGCCAGCAGCCTAGCGACAAGAACTTCCTACGAGCAGTACTTC	CASSLATRTSYEQYF
-	TRBV4-1	TRBJ2-7	-	TGCGCCAGCAGCCAAAAACTACTAGGAACAGGAGACCCCTACGAGCAGTACTTC	CASSQKLLGTGDPYEQYF
TRBD2	TRBV27	TRBJ2-1	-	TGTGCCAGCACCTATAGACTAGCTAGTCTCTATGAGCAGTTCTTC	CASTYRLASLYEQFF
-	TRBV7-9	TRBJ2-3	-	TGTGCCAGCAGCCCGAAACCTACAGATACGCAGTATTTT	CASSPKPTDTQYF
-	TRBV19	TRBJ1-2	-	TGTGCCAGTAGTATAGAACAGTACTATGGCTACACCTTC	CASSIEQYYGYTF
-	TRBV5-1	TRBJ2-1	-	TGCGCCAGCAGCTTGGTCCGGGGGATGGGGCTAAATGAGCAGTTCTTC	CASSLVRGMGLNEQFF
TRBD2	TRBV28	TRBJ2-1	-	TGTGCCAGCAGTTCTAGCGGGACAAGTAGCAATGAGCAGTTCTTC	CASSSSGTSSNEQFF
TRBD1	TRBV18	TRBJ1-3	-	TGTGCCAGCTCACGGGGACAGGCCGGAAACACCATATATTTT	CASSRGQAGNTIYF
-	TRBV4-3	TRBJ2-1	-	TGCGCCAGCAGCCAAGATTCCCAGTCAAATGAGCAGTTCTTC	CASSQDSQSNEQFF
-	TRBV5-1	TRBJ2-1	-	TGCGCCAGCAGCTTGTTGGCGGGCTCCTACAATGAGCAGTTCTTC	CASSLLAGSYNEQFF
-	TRBV7-2	TRBJ1-2	-	TGTGCCAGCAGCTTACATAACTCGGCTAACTATGGCTACACCTTC	CASSLHNSANYGYTF
-	TRBV28	TRBJ2-2	-	TGTGCCAGCAGTTTACCAGCCAGGCGCACCGGGGAGCTGTTTTTT	CASSLPARRTGELFF
-	TRBV7-9	TRBJ1-3	-	TGTGCCAGCAGCCAAGGGACGGTTGGAAACACCATATATTTT	CASSQGTVGNTIYF
-	TRBV7-3	TRBJ2-7	few	TGTGCCAGCAGCCCCAGCAGTTCCTACGTGGAGCAGTACTTC	CASSPSSSYVEQYF
TRBD1	TRBV30	TRBJ1-3	once	TGTGCCTGGTCCCTTAGGGGGCTGGGAAACACCATATATTTT	CAWSLRGLGNTIYF
TRBD1	TRBV6-6	TRBJ1-5	-	TGTGCCAGCAGTCACAGGGGCCATCAGCCCCAGCATTTT	CASSHRGHQPQHF
-	TRBV28	TRBJ2-1	-	TGTGCCAGCAGTCAACCGAATAGGGAAAATGAGCAGTTCTTC	CASSQPNRENEQFF
-	TRBV20-1	TRBJ2-7	-	TGCAGTGCACCCAAGGACCGTTTATTCCCATTC	CSAPKDRLFPF
-	TRBV4-2	TRBJ1-3	-	TGTGCCAGCAGCCCCCGGGGGACGAACACCATATATTTT	CASSPRGTNTIYF
-	TRBV19	TRBJ2-7	-	TGTGCCAGTAACGGCCGCGGCTACGAGCAGTACTTC	CASNGRGYEQYF
-	TRBV7-2	TRBJ2-2	few	TGTGCCAGCAGCTTAGACAGTCGATACGGGGAGCTGTTTTTT	CASSLDSRYGELFF
-	TRBV14	TRBJ2-3	-	TGTGCCAGCAGCCTCTGGGCCCAGCGCACAGATACGCAGTATTTT	CASSLWAQRTDTQYF
TRBD2	TRBV29-1	TRBJ2-2	-	TGCAGCGTGAATAGCGGGAGTAGTAACACCGGGGAGCTGTTTTTT	CSVNSGSSNTGELFF
-	TRBV30	TRBJ2-3	-	TGTGCCTGGAGTAGCGCGTTTGCTTTCACAGATACGCAGTATTTT	CAWSSAFAFTDTQYF
-	TRBV7-2	TRBJ2-5	-	TGTGCCAGCAGCTCCTCGTGGGGGCAAGAGACCCAGTACTTC	CASSSSWGQETQYF
TRBD1	TRBV6-1	TRBJ2-7	-	TGTGCCAGCAGTGAATTAGGGACAGGGGACGAGCAGTACTTC	CASSELGTGDEQYF
TRBD2	TRBV18	TRBJ2-7	-	TGTGCCAGCTCACCGACTAGCCGAGACTACGAGCAGTACTTC	CASSPTSRDYEQYF
TRBD2	TRBV4-2	TRBJ2-1	-	TGTGCCAGCAGGGCGGGAGGTTACAATGAGCAGTTCTTC	CASRAGGYNEQFF
TRBD1	TRBV7-9	TRBJ1-1	-	TGTGCCAGCAGCTTAGAAGGGGGCCGGAACACTGAAGCTTTCTTT	CASSLEGGRNTEAFF